This record looks at one T cell receptor (beta chain) sequence and its context. Its antigen remains unknown. This specimen belongs to a study of identical twins. Study-level points and caveats: Alpha sequences that were out-of-frame and twin-shared showed an excess of low generation probability. Excess sharing between twins was weaker in beta out-of-frame sequences. The study drew conclusions from cross-sectional statistical analysis, not from following the same donors.

The V gene lost 5 bases and the J gene lost 1 base, with 12 bases spanning the gap. The CDR3 consists of 14 residues. Germline V gene data show CDR1 as DFQATT and CDR2 as SNEGSKA (reference sequence). TCRdb passed the 5' RACE reads through MiXCR, listing each CDR3 protein once. This sample has just under 650,000 distinct CDR3 sequences; under 8.5% occur once, and the top ten carry 1.5% to 2%. In addition, the sample was reused for a study of yellow fever vaccine responses in identical twins. That work adds: After vaccination, twins' T cell response reportedly seemed partly convergent, partly personalized.

Sequences were obtained from PBMCs. The J gene is TRBJ1-3, the V gene TRBV20-1; D might be TRBD1 (6 bases). The source of this sequence is a woman under 30 in good health. The CDR3 loop is CSAPTGFSGNTIYF. The CDR3 nucleotides are TGCAGTGCTCCTACAGGGTTTTCTGGAAACACCATATATTTT.